This T cell receptor beta chain came from a study of OX40 agonist ivuxolimab in advanced cancers. Clones were sequenced by immunoSEQ multiplex PCR, and TCRdb holds only the in-frame ones, with some missing. There are tens of thousands of clones in the sample; approximately 86% occur only once, and about 4% lies in the top ten. The material was CD4+ or CD8+ T cells sorted from blood, obtained in a trial of the OX40 agonist ivuxolimab. The clonotype comes from an adult with an advanced solid tumor such as melanoma, head and neck, liver or kidney cancer.

The CDR3 sequence is CASSYGGRASDTQYF. CDR3 nucleotide sequence: TGTGCCAGCAGTTACGGGGGCAGGGCATCAGATACGCAGTATTTT. The V call is TRBV6-5, the J call TRBJ2-3, with D maybe TRBD1 (6 bases). The germline V gene encodes CDR1 MNHEY and CDR2 SVGAGI. The CDR3 covers 15 residues. V lost 2 bases, J lost 4 bases, and 13 bases lay in between.